This T cell receptor (beta chain) was retrieved from a study of T and B cells in COVID-19 patients. From blood, about 250-550 ng of genomic DNA served as TRB template. Germline CDR1 SQVTM, CDR2 ANQGSEA. Trimming took 4 bases from V and 5 from J; bases not matched to a gene: 14. The CDR3 runs 17 residues. TRB rearrangements were amplified by multiplex PCR with BIOMED2 TRB-A/B primers. TCRdb itself ran the multiplex PCR reads through MiXCR, one entry per CDR3 protein. The repertoire has around 5,700 distinct CDR3 sequences, 25% to 30% of them found once; the top ten carry approximately 13%. Material for sequencing was blood. This TCR was recovered from a human donor with active COVID-19. V is TRBV29-1 and J is TRBJ2-1; 10 bases are a match to TRBD2. CDR3 amino acids: CSVADPATSGSHNEQFF. The DNA of the CDR3 is TGCAGCGTTGCGGACCCGGCGACTAGCGGGTCCCACAATGAGCAGTTCTTC.